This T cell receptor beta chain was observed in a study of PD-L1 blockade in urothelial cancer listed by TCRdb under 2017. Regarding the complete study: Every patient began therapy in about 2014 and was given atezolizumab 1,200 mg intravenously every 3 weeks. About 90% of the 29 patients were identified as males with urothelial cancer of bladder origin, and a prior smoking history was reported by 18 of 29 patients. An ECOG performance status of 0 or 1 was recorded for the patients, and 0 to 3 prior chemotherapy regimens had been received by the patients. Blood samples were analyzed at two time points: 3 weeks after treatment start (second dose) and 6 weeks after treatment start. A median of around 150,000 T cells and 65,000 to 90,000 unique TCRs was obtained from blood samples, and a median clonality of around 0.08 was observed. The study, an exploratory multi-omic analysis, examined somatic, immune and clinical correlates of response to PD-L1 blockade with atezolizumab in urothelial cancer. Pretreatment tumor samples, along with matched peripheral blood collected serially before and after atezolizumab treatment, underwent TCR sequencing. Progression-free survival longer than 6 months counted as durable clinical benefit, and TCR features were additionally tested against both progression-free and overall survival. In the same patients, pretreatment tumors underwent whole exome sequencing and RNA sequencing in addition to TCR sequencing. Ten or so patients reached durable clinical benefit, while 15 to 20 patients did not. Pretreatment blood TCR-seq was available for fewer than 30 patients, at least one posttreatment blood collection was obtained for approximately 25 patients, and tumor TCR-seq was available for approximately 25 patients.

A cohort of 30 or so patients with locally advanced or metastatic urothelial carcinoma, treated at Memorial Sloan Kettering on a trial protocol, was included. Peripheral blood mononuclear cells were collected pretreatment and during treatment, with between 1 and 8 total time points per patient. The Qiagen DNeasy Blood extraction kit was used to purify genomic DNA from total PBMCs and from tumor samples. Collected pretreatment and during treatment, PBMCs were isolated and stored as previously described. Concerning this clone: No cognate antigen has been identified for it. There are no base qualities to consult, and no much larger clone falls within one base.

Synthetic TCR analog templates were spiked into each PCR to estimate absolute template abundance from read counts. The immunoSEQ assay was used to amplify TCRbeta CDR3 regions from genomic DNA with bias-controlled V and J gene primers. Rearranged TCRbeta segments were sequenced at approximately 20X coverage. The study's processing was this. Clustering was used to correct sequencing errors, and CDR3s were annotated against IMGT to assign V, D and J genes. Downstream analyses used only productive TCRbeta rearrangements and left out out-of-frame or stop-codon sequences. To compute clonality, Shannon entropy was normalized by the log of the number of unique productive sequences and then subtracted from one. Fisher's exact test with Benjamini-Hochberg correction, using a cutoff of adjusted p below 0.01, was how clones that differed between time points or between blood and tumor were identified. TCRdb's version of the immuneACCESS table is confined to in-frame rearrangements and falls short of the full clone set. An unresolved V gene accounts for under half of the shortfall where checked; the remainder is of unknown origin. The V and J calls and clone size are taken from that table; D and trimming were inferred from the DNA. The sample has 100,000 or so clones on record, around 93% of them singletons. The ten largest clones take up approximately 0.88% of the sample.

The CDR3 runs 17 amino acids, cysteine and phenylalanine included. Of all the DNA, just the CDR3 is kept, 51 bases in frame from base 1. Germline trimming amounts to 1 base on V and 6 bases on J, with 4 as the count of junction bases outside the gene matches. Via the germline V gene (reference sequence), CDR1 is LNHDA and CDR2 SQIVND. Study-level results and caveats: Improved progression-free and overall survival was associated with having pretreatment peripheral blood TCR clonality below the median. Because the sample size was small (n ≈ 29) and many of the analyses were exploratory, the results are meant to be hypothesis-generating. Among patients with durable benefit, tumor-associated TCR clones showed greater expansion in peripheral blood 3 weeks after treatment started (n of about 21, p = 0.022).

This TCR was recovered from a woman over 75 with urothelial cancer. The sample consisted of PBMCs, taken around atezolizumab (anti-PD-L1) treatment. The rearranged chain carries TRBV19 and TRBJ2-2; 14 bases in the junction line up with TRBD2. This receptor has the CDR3 CASSIAGLAGVPGELFF. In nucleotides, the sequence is TGTGCCAGTAGTATAGCGGGACTAGCGGGAGTCCCCGGGGAGCTGTTTTTT. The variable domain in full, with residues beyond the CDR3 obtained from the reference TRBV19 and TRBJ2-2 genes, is DGGITQSPKYLFRKEGQNVTLSCEQNLNHDAMYWYRQDPGQGLRLIYYSQIVNDFQKGDIAEGYSVSREKKESFPLTVTSAQKNPTAFYLCASSIAGLAGVPGELFFGEGSRLTVL.